This T cell receptor (beta chain) was obtained from a study of OX40 agonist ivuxolimab in advanced cancers. The V gene lost 4 bases and the J gene lost 2 bases, with 9 bases spanning the gap. Germline V gene lookup returns CDR1 KGHSH and CDR2 LQKENI. The CDR3 has 13 residues. The data were produced by immunoSEQ multiplex PCR, yet TCRdb's version contains in-frame clones alone and is incomplete. This table holds 60,000 or so clones, around nine tenths found once. This clonotype originated in an adult with an advanced solid tumor such as melanoma, head and neck, liver or kidney cancer. V gene TRBV18 combines with J gene TRBJ2-7, with D perhaps matching TRBD1 (6 bases). Sequencing used CD4+ or CD8+ T cells sorted from blood, obtained in a trial of the OX40 agonist ivuxolimab. DNA for the CDR3: TGTGCCAGCTCACAGGCAGGGGCCTACGAGCAGTACTTC. As protein: CASSQAGAYEQYF.